This T cell receptor beta chain is from a study of T cells in Graves' hyperthyroidism and ophthalmopathy. This clonotype was observed many times. Amplification of TCR beta CDR3 regions used RNA as the template. HTBI primers were employed in a first-round RT-PCR of the TCR CDR3. TCRdb independently ran MiXCR on the multiplex PCR reads; one entry per CDR3 protein. The sample has 600,000 to 750,000 distinct CDR3 sequences, around 15% seen once; the top ten hold roughly a sixth. V lost 0 bases and J lost 7, with 7 bases in between. CDR1 DFQATT and CDR2 SNEGSKA come from the germline V gene (reference sequence). This CDR3 is built from 12 residues.

The V and J genes are TRBV20-1 and TRBJ2-1; the D is unclear. The sequencing sample was made of blood. The clonotype originates from a man over 45 with Graves' hyperthyroidism. As DNA, the CDR3 is TGCAGTGCTAGAGATATCGAGAATGAGCAGTTCTTC. It translates to CSARDIENEQFF.